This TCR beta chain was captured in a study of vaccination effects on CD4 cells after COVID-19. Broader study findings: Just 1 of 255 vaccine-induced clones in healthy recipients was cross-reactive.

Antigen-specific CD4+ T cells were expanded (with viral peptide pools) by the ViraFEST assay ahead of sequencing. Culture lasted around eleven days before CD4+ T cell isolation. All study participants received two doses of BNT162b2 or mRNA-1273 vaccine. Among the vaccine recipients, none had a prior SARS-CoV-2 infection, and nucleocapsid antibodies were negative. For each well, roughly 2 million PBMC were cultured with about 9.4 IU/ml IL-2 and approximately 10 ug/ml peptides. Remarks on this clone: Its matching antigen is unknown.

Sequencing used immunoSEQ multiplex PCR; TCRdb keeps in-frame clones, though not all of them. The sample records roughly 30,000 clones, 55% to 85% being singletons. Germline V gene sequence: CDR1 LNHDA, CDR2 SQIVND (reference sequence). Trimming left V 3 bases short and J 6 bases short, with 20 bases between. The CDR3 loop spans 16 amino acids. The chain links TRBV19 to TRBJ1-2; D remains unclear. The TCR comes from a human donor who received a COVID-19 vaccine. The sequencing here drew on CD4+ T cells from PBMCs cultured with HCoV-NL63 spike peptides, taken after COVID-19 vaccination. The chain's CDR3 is CASSIDYGVKYNGYTF. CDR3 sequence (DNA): TGTGCCAGTAGTATCGACTACGGGGTAAAATATAATGGCTACACCTTC.